This passage covers 9 T cell receptor beta chains from one sample sequenced in a study of T cells expressing NK-cell markers. TCRdb processed the 5' RACE reads again and assigns one entry to each CDR3 protein, with no DNA. The specimen's table records approximately 170,000 distinct CDR3 sequences. Sequencing was done on a sample of blood T cells: a sorted CD56 or NKG2C T cell subset, CD4+ or CD8+ T cells, or bulk PBMC T cells (not recorded which). The receptor source for this set is a man aged 18-69 years in good health.

The chain is built from TRBV5-1 and TRBJ2-1; TCRdb indicates TRBD1, and absent DNA this call remains unverified. The CDR3 has 12 amino acids. The germline CDR1 and CDR2 sequences are SGHRS and YFSETQ. CDR3 amino acids: CAGSMTGEEQFF.

V gene TRBV6-5 combines with J gene TRBJ2-1; TCRdb picks TRBD2, but there is no DNA to check that call. This CDR3 comprises 13 residues. Germline assignment: CDR1 MNHEY and CDR2 SVGAGI. CDR3 sequence: CASSSTSLNEQFF.

The chain links TRBV12-3 or TRBV12-4 to TRBJ1-5; TCRdb indicates TRBD1, and absent DNA this call remains unverified. This CDR3 is built from 15 residues. CDR3 region: CASSLFPGDNQPQHF.

The genes are TRBV21-1 and TRBJ2-1; there is no DNA to check the TCRdb D call of TRBD1. TRBV21-1 counts as a pseudogene. CDR3 length equals 16 residues. CDR3 residues: CASSSPGKGGYNEQFF.

CDR3 in amino acids: CSAGRTGGLETQYF. The chain carries TRBV20-1 and TRBJ2-5; TCRdb returns TRBD1, unconfirmable since there is no DNA. The germline CDR1 and CDR2 sequences are DFQATT and SNEGSKA (reference sequence). There are 14 residues in the CDR3.

J is TRBJ1-5 and V is TRBV2; TCRdb picks TRBD1, but there is no DNA to check that call. Germline values: CDR1 SNHLY, CDR2 FYNNEI. The CDR3 has 17 residues. CDR3 protein: CASRGQGIYRSNQPQHF.

This chain connects TRBV7-8 to TRBJ2-7; the D call of TRBD2 rests on TCRdb alone, since no DNA is present to check it. The CDR3 loop spans 19 amino acids. Germline CDR1 SGHVS, CDR2 FQNEAQ. CDR3 amino acids: CASSLGFAGMGPEEAEQYF.

This clonotype counts as medium-sized by frequency. This rearrangement joins TRBV27 to TRBJ2-3. The CDR3 contains 11 residues. Germline loops: CDR1 MNHEY, CDR2 SMNVEV (reference sequence). CDR3 amino acids: CASSSLDTQYF.

V is TRBV7-9 and J is TRBJ2-1; no DNA is available, so the TRBD2 call from TCRdb remains unchecked. Germline loops: CDR1 SEHNR, CDR2 FQNEAQ (reference sequence). The CDR3 contains 14 residues. The CDR3 region is CASSLGGRVNEQFF. Full variable domain (missing parts from reference TRBV7-9 and TRBJ2-1): DTGVSQNPRHKITKRGQNVTFRCDPISEHNRLYWYRQTLGQGPEFLTYFQNEAQLEKSRLLSDRFSAERPKGSFSTLEIQRTEQGDSAMYLCASSLGGRVNEQFFGPGTRLTVL.